Listed here is a single T cell receptor beta chain. Its binding antigen is unknown. Base quality data are lacking; no much larger clone is found one base away. The CDR3 regions of human TCRbeta chains were analyzed by immunosequencing. As for how the authors treated the data: TCRs in the repertoires were matched against a reference library of SARS-CoV-2-specific TCRs that had been generated with the MIRA antigen-specificity platform. Breadth was defined as the fraction of unique TCRs that were SARS-CoV-2-associated, and depth was defined as the fraction of total T cells that were SARS-CoV-2-associated. Using the MIRA data, each spike-specific TCR was assigned both to the spike region to which the TCR was reactive and to a CD4 or CD8 class. Log10-transformed breadth and depth values were compared by one-way ANOVA with Sidak's multiple comparisons tests. The table was pulled from immuneACCESS by TCRdb, which kept in-frame rearrangements only. Such tables lose some clones; where checked, under half of the loss comes from unresolved V genes, and the rest has no known cause. The V and J calls and the clone size are those of that table, but D and trimming were determined from the DNA. This sample holds about 120,000 clones; about 87% were observed only once. The ten largest account for 7% to 8.5% of the sample.

This sample was taken from a study of T cell responses to AZD1222 COVID-19 vaccine (dated by TCRdb to about 2021). Notes on the research overall: AZD1222 recipients whose second dose came at about 4 weeks and those whose second dose came at about 12 weeks were combined into one group, since spike-specific TCR depth and breadth did not differ between the two schedules. A total of approximately 230 trial participants underwent TCR sequencing, of whom approximately 210 received two doses of AZD1222 and approximately 25 received two doses of the MenACWY control vaccine. Enrollment into the trials was organized by age into subgroups of 18-55, 56-69 and 70-plus years, and those subgroups contained approximately 160, 26 and 62 TCR-sequenced participants, respectively.

Trimming accounts for 1 base at V and 13 bases at J, while the number of junction bases matched to no gene is 4. CDR3 length: 12 amino acids, cysteine to phenylalanine. The sequence is cut down to CDR3 DNA, 36 bases in frame from base 1. CDR1 and CDR2 are read off the germline V gene as MDHEN and SYDVKM. What the research found in general, with its limitations: In the small 56-69-year group, the increase in depth fell short of significance, most likely because of low power. No day 14 peak-response samples were available, so repertoires were characterized only after the peak T cell response. The whole spike protein was spanned by vaccine-associated CD4 TCRs, and dominant responses were seen in regions 160-218 and 743-854. Nearly half of unique spike-specific TCRs reportedly recognized epitopes outside regions mutated in the B.1.351 and B.1.1.7 variants. Most participants were white British and females outnumbered males, and the authors suggested that clonal diversity may have been underestimated. Conclusions about previously exposed vaccinees were limited because only six AZD1222 recipients were SARS-CoV-2 seropositive at baseline. Spike-specific TCR breadth and depth rose significantly after two AZD1222 doses compared with day 0 and with MenACWY recipients.

Interpreted using the paper, the time point label stands for: baseline before first vaccination. Vaccinee samples were obtained from the UK trials COV001 and COV002, which included a single-blind randomized controlled phase 2/3 trial of AZD1222 (ChAdOx1 nCoV-19) in healthy adults. Trial participant PBMC samples were collected at day 0 and day 28 after the second dose for TCRbeta chain sequencing. Source: peripheral blood, taken on day 0 of AZD1222 vaccination. This sequence originates from an adult in good health. The chain is encoded by TRBV28 joined to TRBJ1-5; TRBD1 lines up with 7 middle nucleotides. CDR3 region: CASSLLPGGQHF. The DNA reads as follows: TGTGCCAGCAGTTTATTGCCAGGGGGGCAGCATTTT.